The 5 T cell receptor beta chains below all came from one sample that was sequenced in a study of shared clonotypes between healthy human individuals. Naive CD8 cells, CD45RO-negative and positively selected for CCR7, excluded terminally differentiated effector memory CD45RA+ cells. The method was immunoSEQ multiplex PCR; TCRdb's version includes in-frame clones alone and lacks a portion of them. The sample consists of roughly 570,000 clones, 95% to 98% of them appearing once. Sequencing was done on a sample of naive CD8+ T cells sorted from blood. The receptors stem from a man aged 25-45 years in good health.

The chain is built from TRBV7-2 and TRBJ1-1; 7 bases map to TRBD1. This CDR3 contains 17 residues. The germline V gene encodes CDR1 SGHTA and CDR2 FQGNSA. The V segment lost 6 bases and the J segment 1 base; nucleotides outside the gene matches: 14. As DNA, the CDR3 is TGTGCCAGCAGGAAAGTGGGGGCCGGGACAGAGAACACTGAAGCTTTCTTT. It is translated as CASRKVGAGTENTEAFF.

This clone was recorded once. The chain links TRBV5-6 to TRBJ1-1, with a possible D match to TRBD1 (5 bases). Trimming left V 0 bases short and J 1 base short, with 7 bases between. CDR1 SGHDT and CDR2 YYEEEE come from the germline V gene. This CDR3 comprises 14 residues. The CDR3 is CASSLAQGNTEAFF. CDR3 sequence (DNA): TGTGCCAGCAGCTTGGCTCAGGGGAACACTGAAGCTTTCTTT.

CDR3: CASSYWTSGHFYEQYF. CDR3 DNA: TGTGCCAGCAGCTACTGGACTAGCGGGCACTTCTACGAGCAGTACTTC. V gene TRBV21-1 combines with J gene TRBJ2-7; whether TRBD2, the table's D call, matches the DNA was not checked. TRBV21-1 is a documented pseudogene. CDR3 length equals 16 residues.

V gene TRBV27 combines with J gene TRBJ2-1, with 8 bases fitting TRBD1. After removal of 3 bases from V and 8 bases from J, the junction contained 6 bases not matched to a gene. Germline lookup yields CDR1 MNHEY and CDR2 SMNVEV (reference sequence). The CDR3 spans 14 residues. In DNA form, the CDR3 reads TGTGCCAGCAGTTTTCTGGACAGGGTCCATGAGCAGTTCTTC. This gives the protein CASSFLDRVHEQFF.

The chain uses TRBV7-7 and TRBJ2-7, with 11 positions matching TRBD1. CDR3 length equals 13 residues. Germline V gives CDR1 SSHAT, CDR2 FNYEAQ (reference sequence). The junction had 2 bases not matched to a gene; V was cut back by 4 bases and J by 6 bases. The chain's CDR3 is CASSSGTGGEQYF. CDR3 nucleotide sequence: TGTGCCAGCAGCTCCGGGACAGGGGGCGAGCAGTACTTC. The variable domain in full, with the rest retrieved from reference TRBV7-7 and TRBJ2-7, is GAGVSQSPRYKVTKRGQDVTLRCDPISSHATLYWYQQALGQGPEFLTYFNYEAQPDKSGLPSDRFSAERPEGSISTLTIQRTEQRDSAMYRCASSSGTGGEQYFGPGTRLTVT.